This record looks at one T cell receptor beta chain sequence and its context. The sample comes from a study of technical replicates of blood from a handful of donors. Only in-frame clones appear in the TCRdb table, and some are missing; sequencing was by immunoSEQ multiplex PCR. The sample records fewer than 85,000 clones, 92% being singletons. The CDR3 totals 14 residues. Germline CDR1 reads SGDLS; CDR2 reads YYNGEE. The trim removed 3 bases at V and 9 bases at J, leaving 9 bases unmatched. The gene calls are TRBV9 and TRBJ2-1; TRBD2 agrees at 7 bases. Sequencing input: T cells isolated from PBMCs. The sequence was obtained from a human donor in good health. CDR3 in amino acids: CASSERGEWGEQFF. For the CDR3, the DNA is TGTGCCAGCAGCGAGCGGGGTGAATGGGGTGAGCAGTTCTTC.